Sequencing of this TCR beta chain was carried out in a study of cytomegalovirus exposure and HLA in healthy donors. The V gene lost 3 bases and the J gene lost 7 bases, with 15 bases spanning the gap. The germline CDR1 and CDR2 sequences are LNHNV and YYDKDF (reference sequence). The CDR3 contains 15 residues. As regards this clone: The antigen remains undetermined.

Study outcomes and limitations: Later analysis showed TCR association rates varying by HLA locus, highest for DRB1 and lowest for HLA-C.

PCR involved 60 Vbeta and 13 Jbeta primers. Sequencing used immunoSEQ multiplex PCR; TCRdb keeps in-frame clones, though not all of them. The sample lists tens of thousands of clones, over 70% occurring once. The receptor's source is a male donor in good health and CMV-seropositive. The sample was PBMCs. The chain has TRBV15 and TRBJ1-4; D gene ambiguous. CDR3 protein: CATSRLTGSTEKLFF. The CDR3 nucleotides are TGTGCCACCAGCAGGTTAACGGGTTCGACTGAAAAACTGTTTTTT.